Below, one TCR beta chain is given with its context. Its matching antigen is unknown. CDR3 length: 16 amino acids. V lost 1 base and J lost 7; bases outside the gene matches: 8. Germline V lookup: CDR1 LGHDT, CDR2 YNNKEL (reference sequence). Profiling relied on immunoSEQ multiplex PCR, and the TCRdb table lists in-frame clones only, not all of them. Of roughly 95,000 clones listed, roughly 92% are singletons. These data belong to a study of T cell responses to AZD1222 COVID-19 vaccine. Study conclusions and caveats: Sampling captured repertoires only after the peak T cell response.

The gene calls are TRBV3-1 (or the pseudogene TRBV3-2) and TRBJ2-1; 9 nucleotides line up with TRBD2. This clonotype was obtained from an adult who received the AZD1222 COVID-19 vaccine. Source: peripheral blood, taken 28 days after the second AZD1222 dose. The CDR3 DNA is TGTGCCAGCAGCCAAGTTTCTAGCGGGGTTAAAAATGAGCAGTTCTTC. Translating gives CASSQVSSGVKNEQFF.